One and the same sample provided the 29 T cell receptor beta chains below, sequenced in a study of blood T cell repertoires in COVID-19. Data came from immunoSEQ multiplex PCR; TCRdb stores just in-frame clones and leaves some out. The data hold 40,000 to 65,000 clones, with about three quarters observed a single time. The sequenced sample consisted of peripheral blood. These receptors were taken from a human donor with active or convalescent COVID-19. The donor label of this sample is uncertain.

V usage is TRBV18 and J usage is TRBJ1-3, with a tentative D call TRBD1 (6 bases). The germline CDR1 and CDR2 sequences are KGHSH and LQKENI. This CDR3 is 14 amino acids long. Trimming pared 2 bases from V and 4 bases from J, leaving 9 bases between. The DNA for the CDR3 is TGTGCCAGCTCACCAGTGGACAGAGGAAACACCATATATTTT. Translating it yields CASSPVDRGNTIYF. The variable domain in full, completed from reference TRBV18 and TRBJ1-3, reads NAGVMQNPRHLVRRRGQEARLRCSPMKGHSHVYWYRQLPEEGLKFMVYLQKENIIDESGMPKERFSAEFPKEGPSILRIQQVVRGDSAAYFCASSPVDRGNTIYFGEGSWLTVV.

V gene TRBV27 combines with J gene TRBJ1-4; 7 bases fit TRBD1. The ends lost 5 bases at V and 0 bases at J; junction bases unmatched: 15. The CDR3 is 19 amino acids. Germline values: CDR1 MNHEY, CDR2 SMNVEV (reference sequence). The CDR3: CASSTRRDSYLATNEKLFF. As DNA, the CDR3 is TGTGCCAGCAGTACGCGGAGGGACAGCTACCTTGCAACTAATGAAAAACTGTTTTTT.

This clone qualifies as medium-sized. J is TRBJ1-5 and V is TRBV15; no firm D call. The CDR3 contains 17 residues. Germline V gives CDR1 LNHNV, CDR2 YYDKDF (reference sequence). Trimming took off 0 bases at V and 3 bases at J, with 15 bases between the two ends. CDR3 sequence reads: CATSRDQNSGDNQPQHF. The CDR3 coding sequence is TGTGCCACCAGCAGAGATCAGAACAGCGGTGACAATCAGCCCCAGCATTTT.

The V call is TRBV14, the J call TRBJ2-1, with 11 positions matching TRBD2. Unmatched junction bases numbered 7, after V lost 1 base and J lost 2 bases. This CDR3 has 18 residues. Germline V gene lookup returns CDR1 SGHDN and CDR2 FVKESK. The CDR3 coding sequence is TGTGCCAGCAGCCAAGCTAGCTTGGGACTAGCGGCCTACAATGAGCAGTTCTTC. The encoded protein is CASSQASLGLAAYNEQFF.

The genes are TRBV7-3 and TRBJ1-1; TRBD1 agrees at 8 bases. The CDR3 sequence is 14 residues long. Looked up from germline, CDR1 is SGHTA and CDR2 is FQGTGA. V lost 4 bases, J lost 4 bases, and 5 bases stayed unmatched. The CDR3 region is CASSYRGQGTEAFF. CDR3 nucleotides: TGTGCCAGCAGCTACCGCGGACAGGGCACTGAAGCTTTCTTT.

The J gene is TRBJ1-5, the V gene TRBV6-6; unclear D gene. The V gene's germline CDR1 is MNHNY and CDR2 SVGAGI (reference sequence). Trimming stripped 6 bases from V and 3 bases from J, with 18 bases between. The CDR3 has 16 amino acids. CDR3 nucleotide sequence: TGTGCCAGCAGGGGAGATTTGACGGGATACAATCAGCCCCAGCATTTT. It yields the protein CASRGDLTGYNQPQHF.

The chain couples TRBV28 to TRBJ1-1; TRBD1 matches at 8 bases. V was pared by 5 bases and J by 1 base, with 6 bases of the junction left unmatched. The germline V gene has CDR1 MDHEN and CDR2 SYDVKM. The CDR3 is 15 residues long. This CDR3 reads CASSPGGQGNTEAFF. For the CDR3, the DNA is TGTGCCAGCAGTCCCGGCGGACAGGGGAACACTGAAGCTTTCTTT.

The chain couples TRBV2 to TRBJ2-1; D gene unclear. The length of the CDR3 is 12 residues. V lost 5 bases to trimming and J lost 10 bases, with 12 bases between them. The germline gives CDR1 SNHLY, CDR2 FYNNEI. The CDR3 DNA sequence: TGTGCCAGCAGTCAAGGTGGGCCCGAGCAGTTCTTC. As protein: CASSQGGPEQFF.

The chain combines TRBV5-1 with TRBJ1-1; 7 positions agree with TRBD1. The V and J ends lost 2 bases and 3 bases, in that order; junction bases with no gene match: 4. The CDR3 has 14 amino acids. From germline, CDR1 is SGHRS and CDR2 YFSETQ. This CDR3 is CASSFDRAHTEAFF. CDR3 DNA sequence: TGCGCCAGCAGCTTTGACAGGGCCCACACTGAAGCTTTCTTT.

V and J are TRBV6-5 and TRBJ2-7, with a tentative D call TRBD2 (6 bases). This CDR3 is built from 12 residues. Trimming left V 3 bases short and J 6 bases short, with 9 bases between. Germline values: CDR1 MNHEY, CDR2 SVGAGI. The CDR3 DNA follows: TGTGCCAGCAGTTATATGGGGGGCGAGCAGTACTTC. Protein: CASSYMGGEQYF.

V usage is TRBV9 and J usage is TRBJ2-1; 10 bases fit TRBD2. Germline CDR1 SGDLS, CDR2 YYNGEE. The CDR3 runs 18 residues. Germline trimming cut 0 bases from V and 0 bases from J; bases unmatched to any gene: 6. CDR3 protein: CASSVGNSGRHSYNEQFF. CDR3 bases: TGTGCCAGCAGCGTAGGAAATAGCGGGAGGCACTCCTACAATGAGCAGTTCTTC.

The chain employs TRBV18 and TRBJ2-1; 7 nucleotides align to TRBD2. The CDR3 is 17 amino acids. In germline, CDR1 is KGHSH, CDR2 LQKENI. Unmatched junction bases numbered 10, after V lost 1 base and J lost 4 bases. The CDR3 region is CASSPHEPSGLYNEQFF. Here the CDR3 DNA reads TGTGCCAGCTCACCACATGAGCCTAGCGGACTATACAATGAGCAGTTCTTC.

The chain joins TRBV7-2 to TRBJ1-1, with 7 bases lining up with TRBD1. The J segment lost 10 bases and the V segment lost 5 bases, leaving 13 bases of the junction unmatched. CDR1 SGHTA and CDR2 FQGNSA come from the germline V gene. This CDR3 is 14 amino acids long. The DNA of the CDR3 is TGTGCCAGCAGCCAAGGGTATACGGCAGGGGGAGCTTTCTTT. It encodes CASSQGYTAGGAFF.

This chain joins TRBV3-1 (or the pseudogene TRBV3-2) and TRBJ1-1; D unclear. Germline V lookup: CDR1 LGHDT, CDR2 YNNKEL (reference sequence). This CDR3 spans 15 amino acids. The germline V and J ends were trimmed by 3 bases and 2 bases, with 13 bases remaining between them. The CDR3 sequence is CASSQSGHLNTEAFF. In nucleotides, the CDR3 is TGTGCCAGCAGCCAGAGCGGTCATCTCAACACTGAAGCTTTCTTT.

The gene calls are TRBV11-1 and TRBJ1-4, with D uncertain. Per the germline V gene, CDR1 is SGHAT and CDR2 is FQDESV (reference sequence). This CDR3 is built from 12 residues. With 7 bases removed from V and 7 bases from J, the gap between germline ends came to 10 bases. The CDR3 loop reads CASTRSGEKLFF. The CDR3, as DNA: TGTGCCAGCACCCGGTCAGGTGAAAAACTGTTTTTT.

The CDR3 sequence: CASSQVVTGSGTDTQYF. CDR3 DNA: TGCGCCAGCAGCCAAGTCGTGACGGGTAGCGGGACAGATACGCAGTATTTT. The J gene is TRBJ2-3, the V gene TRBV4-3; 7 bases fit TRBD2. The J segment lost 3 bases and the V segment lost 1 base, leaving 10 bases of the junction unmatched. The V gene's germline CDR1 is LGHNA and CDR2 YSLEER. CDR3 length: 17 residues.

The chain joins TRBV5-1 to TRBJ1-4, with TRBD1 as a possible D gene (5 bases). CDR1 and CDR2 from the germline V gene are SGHRS and YFSETQ. Between the trimmed V and J ends, which lost 3 bases and 0 bases, there was a span of 9 bases. CDR3 size: 15 residues. This CDR3 is CASSYDSTTNEKLFF. In DNA form, the CDR3 reads TGCGCCAGCAGCTACGACAGCACAACTAATGAAAAACTGTTTTTT.

This clone was recorded a few times. The chain uses TRBV7-9 and TRBJ1-3; perhaps TRBD1 as D (6 bases). Per germline, CDR1 SEHNR and CDR2 FQNEAQ (reference sequence). This CDR3 has 17 amino acids. With 2 bases removed from V and 0 bases from J, the gap between germline ends came to 14 bases. CDR3 sequence: CASSLIKTGSSGNTIYF. CDR3 nucleotides: TGTGCCAGCAGCTTAATCAAAACAGGGTCCTCTGGAAACACCATATATTTT.

The rearrangement links TRBV3-1 (or the pseudogene TRBV3-2) to TRBJ2-5; maybe TRBD1 (6 bases). The germline V and J ends were trimmed by 3 bases and 3 bases, with 11 bases remaining between them. The CDR3 sequence is 14 residues long. CDR1 is LGHDT and CDR2 is YNNKEL in the germline V gene (reference sequence). In DNA, the CDR3 is TGTGCCAGCAGCCAGGCCCGGGACAAAGAGACCCAGTACTTC. This codes for CASSQARDKETQYF.

The J gene is TRBJ1-5, the V gene TRBV6-5, with TRBD1 identical over 7 bases. Trimming took 8 bases from V and 0 from J; bases not matched to a gene: 10. This CDR3 spans 16 amino acids. Germline lookup yields CDR1 MNHEY and CDR2 SVGAGI. CDR3: CASRFFGTASNQPQHF. CDR3 nucleotide sequence: TGTGCCAGCCGTTTCTTCGGGACAGCTAGCAATCAGCCCCAGCATTTT.

By share, this clone counts as medium-sized (0.01 to 0.1%). The J gene is TRBJ2-1, the V gene TRBV9; 8 bases fit TRBD2. The germline CDR1 and CDR2 sequences are SGDLS and YYNGEE. Germline trimming cut 4 bases from V and 0 bases from J; bases unmatched to any gene: 3. This CDR3 comprises 15 residues. The CDR3 DNA reads TGTGCCAGCAGCCCGAGCGGGGGCTCCTACAATGAGCAGTTCTTC. Protein: CASSPSGGSYNEQFF.

The V gene is TRBV21-1, the J gene TRBJ2-7; TRBD1, the D gene given by the table, was not confirmed from the DNA. TRBV21-1 is recorded as a pseudogene. The CDR3 spans 18 residues. The CDR3 DNA reads as TGTGCCAGCAGCAAGGGGATCAGGGGGTTGGGTCGGCCCTACGAGCAGTACTTC. As protein: CASSKGIRGLGRPYEQYF.

V and J are TRBV3-1 (or the pseudogene TRBV3-2) and TRBJ2-1; 13 bases line up with TRBD2. CDR1 and CDR2 from the germline V gene are LGHDT and YNNKEL (reference sequence). With V trimmed by 5 bases and J by 6 bases, 4 bases remained unmatched. The CDR3 is 15 amino acids. The CDR3 loop reads CASSSGLAGPNEQFF. The CDR3 region has the DNA TGTGCCAGCAGCTCGGGACTAGCGGGACCCAATGAGCAGTTCTTC.

This clone was recorded a few times. The chain couples TRBV7-9 to TRBJ1-6; unclear D gene. Germline assignment: CDR1 SEHNR and CDR2 FQNEAQ (reference sequence). V shed 4 bases and J shed 10 bases, with 17 bases lying between them. The CDR3 covers 15 residues. In nucleotides, the CDR3 is TGTGCCAGCAGCTCATCGGACGAAGAGGGATCACCCCTCCACTTT. Its translation is CASSSSDEEGSPLHF.

CDR3 bases: TGTGCCAGCAGCGTACGACAGGGGGCCTACGAGCAGTACTTC. Protein sequence: CASSVRQGAYEQYF. The rearrangement joins TRBV9 to TRBJ2-7; 9 nucleotides agree with TRBD1. Per germline, CDR1 SGDLS and CDR2 YYNGEE. Trimming cost V 1 base and J 2 bases; bases outside gene matches: 1. The CDR3 totals 14 residues.

This chain links TRBV12-3 or TRBV12-4 with TRBJ2-4; D is uncertain. This CDR3 spans 11 amino acids. Trimming took off 10 bases at V and 0 bases at J, with 4 bases between the two ends. In DNA form, the CDR3 reads TGTGCCACACTAGCCAAAAACATTCAGTACTTC. It translates to CATLAKNIQYF.

V gene TRBV5-1 combines with J gene TRBJ2-5; 7 positions agree with TRBD2. The CDR3 has 15 residues. J lost 2 bases, V lost 0 bases, and 4 bases had no gene match. Germline loops: CDR1 SGHRS, CDR2 YFSETQ. CDR3 coding DNA: TGCGCCAGCAGCTTGGCAGCGGGGTCTCAAGAGACCCAGTACTTC. Its protein is CASSLAAGSQETQYF.

This clone was observed a handful of times. CDR3 nucleotides: TGTGCCAGCAGTGCCCCGGGACTGTCCTCTGGAAACACCATATATTTT. Protein product: CASSAPGLSSGNTIYF. The chain employs TRBV6-1 and TRBJ1-3; tentative D call: TRBD1 (5 bases). This CDR3 region has 16 residues. With 4 bases removed from V and 0 bases from J, the gap between germline ends came to 13 bases. Germline lookup yields CDR1 MNHNS and CDR2 SASEGT.

This clone was observed a few times. This rearrangement joins TRBV7-2 to TRBJ1-5; TRBD1 matches 10 bases. CDR3 length: 17 residues. Germline lookup yields CDR1 SGHTA and CDR2 FQGNSA. The V segment lost 3 bases and the J segment 0 bases; nucleotides outside the gene matches: 5. In DNA, the CDR3 is TGTGCCAGCAGCTTGGGGACAGGGGCTTATAGCAATCAGCCCCAGCATTTT. Translation: CASSLGTGAYSNQPQHF.